This passage covers 12 T cell receptor beta chains from one sample sequenced in a study of cytomegalovirus exposure and HLA in healthy donors. Researchers ran the PCR with 60 Vbeta and 13 Jbeta primers. Using immunoSEQ multiplex PCR, the repertoire was profiled, and TCRdb retains in-frame clones only, with some absent. Of approximately 160,000 clones in the sample, roughly 79% were seen once. The sequenced sample was PBMCs. These receptors all stem from a man younger than 35 in good health and CMV-seropositive.

The rearrangement uses TRBV28 and TRBJ2-7; perhaps TRBD1 as D (5 bases). The CDR3 loop spans 12 amino acids. Per the germline V gene, CDR1 is MDHEN and CDR2 is SYDVKM. V lost 4 bases, J lost 4 bases, and 8 bases lay in between. The CDR3, as DNA: TGTGCCAGCAGTTCCCCAGGGTACGAGCAGTACTTC. Translated: CASSSPGYEQYF.

The V gene is TRBV19, the J gene TRBJ1-1; D is possibly TRBD1 (5 bases). Per germline, CDR1 LNHDA and CDR2 SQIVND (reference sequence). The V end lost 4 bases, the J end lost 5 bases, and 8 bases lay between the germline ends. The length of the CDR3 is 12 residues. The CDR3 is CASSSQGTEAFF. The CDR3 coding sequence is TGTGCCAGTAGTAGTCAGGGAACTGAAGCTTTCTTT.

V is TRBV2 and J is TRBJ1-2; 8 nucleotides agree with TRBD1. The CDR3 has 13 residues. V was clipped by 7 bases and J by 6 bases; unmatched bases: 7. Germline V gene lookup returns CDR1 SNHLY and CDR2 FYNNEI. CDR3 sequence: CASKEAGGDGYTF. The CDR3 coding sequence is TGTGCCAGCAAAGAGGCAGGGGGCGATGGCTACACCTTC.

A remark on this clone: Since no conserved phenylalanine or tryptophan closes the CDR3, a read error is the likely cause. The rearrangement uses TRBV5-5 and TRBJ1-6; 7 positions match TRBD1. The CDR3 totals 15 residues. From germline, CDR1 is SGHKS and CDR2 YYEKEE (reference sequence). After removal of 0 bases from V and 10 bases from J, the junction contained 7 bases not matched to a gene. CDR3 sequence: CASSLGTGLNSPLHL. The CDR3 nucleotides are TGTGCCAGCAGCTTGGGGACAGGATTGAACTCACCCCTCCACCTT.

The V and J genes are TRBV6-5 and TRBJ2-5; 7 nucleotides match TRBD2. The J call may be mistaken, given a closer DNA end match to TRBJ2-7. The CDR3 totals 13 residues. Germline CDR1 and CDR2: MNHEY and SVGAGI. The CDR3 loop is CASSQGGSYEQYF. The CDR3 DNA reads TGTGCCAGCAGTCAGGGCGGGAGCTACGAGCAGTACTTC.

This clone has a single count. CDR3 region: CASSSDRGEAFF. DNA of the CDR3: TGTGCCAGCAGCTCTGACAGGGGTGAAGCTTTCTTT. The chain is built from TRBV11-2 and TRBJ1-1; TRBD1 aligns across 8 bases. With V trimmed by 4 bases and J by 7 bases, 2 bases remained unmatched. The CDR3 totals 12 residues. Per germline, CDR1 SGHAT and CDR2 FQNNGV.

The rearrangement links TRBV28 to TRBJ2-5; possibly TRBD1 for D (5 bases). The V gene's germline CDR1 is MDHEN and CDR2 SYDVKM. The V end lost 2 bases, the J end lost 0 bases, and 7 bases lay between the germline ends. This CDR3 spans 14 amino acids. CDR3: CASSLAGYQETQYF. The DNA for the CDR3 is TGTGCCAGCAGTTTAGCAGGGTACCAAGAGACCCAGTACTTC.

This chain links TRBV4-3 with TRBJ2-1, with 10 bases fitting TRBD2. From germline, CDR1 is LGHNA and CDR2 YSLEER. V trimming: 0 bases; J trimming: 5 bases; junction bases outside the gene matches: 7. The CDR3 contains 17 residues. The CDR3 sequence: CASSQDRLAGANNEQFF. In DNA, the CDR3 is TGCGCCAGCAGCCAAGATCGCCTAGCGGGAGCCAACAATGAGCAGTTCTTC.

The V and J genes are TRBV15 and TRBJ2-4; D perhaps matches TRBD1 (6 bases). There are 16 residues in the CDR3. Germline values: CDR1 LNHNV, CDR2 YYDKDF (reference sequence). V was clipped by 0 bases and J by 7 bases, with 16 bases between them. CDR3: CATSRDRTAQGNIQYF. The CDR3 DNA reads TGTGCCACCAGCAGAGACCGGACAGCCCAGGGGAACATTCAGTACTTC.

V usage is TRBV5-1 and J usage is TRBJ1-1; D remains ambiguous. The CDR3 loop spans 14 amino acids. V lost 0 bases and J lost 8, with 14 bases in between. Germline CDR1 and CDR2: SGHRS and YFSETQ. CDR3 sequence reads: CASSLEEEPLEAFF. The CDR3 DNA sequence: TGCGCCAGCAGCTTGGAAGAGGAGCCTCTGGAAGCTTTCTTT.

The chain links TRBV9 to TRBJ2-7; TRBD2 is a possible D gene (6 bases). This CDR3 has 15 residues. V shed 0 bases and J shed 5 bases, with 15 bases lying between them. Germline V gene lookup returns CDR1 SGDLS and CDR2 YYNGEE. This CDR3 reads CASSVALGGFDEQYF. CDR3 in DNA: TGTGCCAGCAGCGTAGCACTCGGGGGTTTCGACGAGCAGTACTTC.

The J gene is TRBJ2-2, the V gene TRBV5-1, with 8 bases lining up with TRBD1. The junction had 9 bases not matched to a gene; V was cut back by 3 bases and J by 2 bases. Germline lookup yields CDR1 SGHRS and CDR2 YFSETQ. This CDR3 is built from 17 residues. CDR3 sequence: CASSWEGQGDNTGELFF. The CDR3 region has the DNA TGCGCCAGCAGCTGGGAAGGACAGGGCGATAACACCGGGGAGCTGTTTTTT.